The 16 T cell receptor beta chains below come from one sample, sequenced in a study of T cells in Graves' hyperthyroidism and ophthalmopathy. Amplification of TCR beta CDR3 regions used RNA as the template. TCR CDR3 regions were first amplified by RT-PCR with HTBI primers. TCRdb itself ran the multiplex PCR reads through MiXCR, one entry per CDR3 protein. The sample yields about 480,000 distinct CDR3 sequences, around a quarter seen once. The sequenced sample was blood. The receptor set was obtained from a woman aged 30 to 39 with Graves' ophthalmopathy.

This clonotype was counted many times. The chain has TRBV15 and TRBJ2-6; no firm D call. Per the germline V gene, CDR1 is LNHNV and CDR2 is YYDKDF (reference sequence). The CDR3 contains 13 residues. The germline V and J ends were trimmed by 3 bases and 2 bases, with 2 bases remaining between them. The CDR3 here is CATSSAGANVLTF. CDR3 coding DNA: TGTGCCACCAGCAGCGCTGGGGCCAACGTCCTGACTTTC. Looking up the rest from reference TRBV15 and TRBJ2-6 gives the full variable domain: DAMVIQNPRYQVTQFGKPVTLSCSQTLNHNVMYWYQQKSSQAPKLLFHYYDKDFNNEADTPDNFQSRRPNTSFCFLDIRSPGLGDTAMYLCATSSAGANVLTFGAGSRLTVL.

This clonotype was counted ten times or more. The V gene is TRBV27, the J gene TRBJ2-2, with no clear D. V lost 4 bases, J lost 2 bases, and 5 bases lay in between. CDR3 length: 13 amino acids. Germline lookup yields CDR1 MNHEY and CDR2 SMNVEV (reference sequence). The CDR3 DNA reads TGTGCCAGCAGTTCCCAAAACACCGGGGAGCTGTTTTTT. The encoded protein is CASSSQNTGELFF.

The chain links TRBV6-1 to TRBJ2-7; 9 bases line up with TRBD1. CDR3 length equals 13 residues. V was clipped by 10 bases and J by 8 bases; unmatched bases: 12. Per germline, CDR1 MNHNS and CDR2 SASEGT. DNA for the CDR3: TGTGCCACCTGGACAGGGGCGGTAGGGAAGCAGTACTTC. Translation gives CATWTGAVGKQYF.

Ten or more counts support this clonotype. CDR3 protein: CAWRELAAGEQYF. The CDR3 DNA reads TGTGCCTGGAGAGAACTAGCCGCCGGCGAGCAGTACTTC. The genes are TRBV30 and TRBJ2-7; D is perhaps TRBD2 (6 bases). Looked up from germline, CDR1 is GTSNPN and CDR2 is SVGIG (reference sequence). The ends were cut back, 3 bases at V and 6 bases at J, with 15 bases in the middle. The CDR3 covers 13 residues.

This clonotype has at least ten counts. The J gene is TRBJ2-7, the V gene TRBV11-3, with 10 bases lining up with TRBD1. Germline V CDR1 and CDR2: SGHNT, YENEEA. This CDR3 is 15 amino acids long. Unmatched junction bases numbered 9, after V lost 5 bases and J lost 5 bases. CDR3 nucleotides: TGTGCCAGCAGCGCTACCGGGACAGGGGAGGACGAGCAGTACTTC. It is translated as CASSATGTGEDEQYF.

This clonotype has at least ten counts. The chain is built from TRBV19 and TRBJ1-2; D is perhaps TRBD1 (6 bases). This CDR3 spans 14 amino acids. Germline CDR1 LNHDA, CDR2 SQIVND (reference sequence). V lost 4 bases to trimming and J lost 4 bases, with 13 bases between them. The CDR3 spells CASSKEGRGYGYTF. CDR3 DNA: TGTGCCAGTAGTAAAGAAGGCAGGGGCTATGGCTACACCTTC.

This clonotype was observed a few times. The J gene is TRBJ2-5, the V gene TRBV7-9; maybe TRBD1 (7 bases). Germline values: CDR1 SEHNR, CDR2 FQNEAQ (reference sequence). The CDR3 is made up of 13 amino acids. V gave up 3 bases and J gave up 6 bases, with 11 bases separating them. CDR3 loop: CASSLEGAQTQYF. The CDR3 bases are TGTGCCAGCAGCTTGGAGGGGGCGCAGACCCAGTACTTC. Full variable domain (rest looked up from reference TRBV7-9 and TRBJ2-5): DTGVSQNPRHKITKRGQNVTFRCDPISEHNRLYWYRQTLGQGPEFLTYFQNEAQLEKSRLLSDRFSAERPKGSFSTLEIQRTEQGDSAMYLCASSLEGAQTQYFGPGTRLLVL.

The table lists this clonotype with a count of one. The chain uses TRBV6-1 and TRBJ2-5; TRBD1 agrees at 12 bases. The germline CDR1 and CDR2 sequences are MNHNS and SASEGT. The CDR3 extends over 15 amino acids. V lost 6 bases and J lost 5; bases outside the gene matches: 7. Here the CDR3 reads CASRGQGAFRETQYF. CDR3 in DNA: TGTGCCAGCAGGGGACAGGGGGCGTTCAGGGAGACCCAGTACTTC.

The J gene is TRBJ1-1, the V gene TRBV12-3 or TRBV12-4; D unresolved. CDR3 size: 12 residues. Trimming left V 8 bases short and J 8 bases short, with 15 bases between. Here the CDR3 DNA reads TGTGCCAGCGGCCCCATGGGGTTGGAAGCTTTCTTT. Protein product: CASGPMGLEAFF.

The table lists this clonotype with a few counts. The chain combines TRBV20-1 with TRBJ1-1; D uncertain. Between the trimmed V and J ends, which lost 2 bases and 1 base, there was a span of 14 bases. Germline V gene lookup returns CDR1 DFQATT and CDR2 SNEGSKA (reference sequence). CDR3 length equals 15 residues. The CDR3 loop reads CSARRGSRWNTEAFF. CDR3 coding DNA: TGCAGTGCTAGACGGGGAAGCCGCTGGAACACTGAAGCTTTCTTT.

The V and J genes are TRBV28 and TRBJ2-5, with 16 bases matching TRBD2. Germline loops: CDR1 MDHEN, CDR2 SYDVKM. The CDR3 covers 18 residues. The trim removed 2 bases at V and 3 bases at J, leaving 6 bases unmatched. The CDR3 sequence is CASSLAGTSGGVEETQYF. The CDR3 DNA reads TGTGCCAGCAGTTTAGCCGGGACTAGCGGGGGGGTGGAAGAGACCCAGTACTTC.

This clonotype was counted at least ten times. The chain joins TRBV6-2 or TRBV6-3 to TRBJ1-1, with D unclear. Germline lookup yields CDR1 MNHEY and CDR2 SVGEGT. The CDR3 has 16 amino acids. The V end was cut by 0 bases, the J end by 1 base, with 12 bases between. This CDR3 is CASSYSADAPNTEAFF. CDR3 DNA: TGTGCCAGCAGTTACTCGGCAGATGCCCCGAACACTGAAGCTTTCTTT.

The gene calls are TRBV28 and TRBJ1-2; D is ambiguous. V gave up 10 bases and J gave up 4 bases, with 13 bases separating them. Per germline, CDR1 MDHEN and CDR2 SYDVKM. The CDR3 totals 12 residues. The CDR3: CATQSLSYGYTF. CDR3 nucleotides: TGTGCCACCCAAAGCCTCTCCTATGGCTACACCTTC.

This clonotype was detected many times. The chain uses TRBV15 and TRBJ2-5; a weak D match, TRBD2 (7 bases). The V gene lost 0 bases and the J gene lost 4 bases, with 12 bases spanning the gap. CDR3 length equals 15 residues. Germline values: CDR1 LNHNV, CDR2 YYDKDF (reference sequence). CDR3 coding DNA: TGTGCCACCAGCAGAGATCCAGGGGAGGGAGAGACCCAGTACTTC. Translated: CATSRDPGEGETQYF.

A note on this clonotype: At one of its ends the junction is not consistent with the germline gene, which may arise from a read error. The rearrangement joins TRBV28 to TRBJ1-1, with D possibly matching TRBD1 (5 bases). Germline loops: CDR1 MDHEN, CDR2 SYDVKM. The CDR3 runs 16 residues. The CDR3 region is CASSYSSGEGAYEAFF. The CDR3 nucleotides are TGTGCAAGCAGTTACTCTTCAGGTGAAGGGGCCTATGAAGCTTTCTTT. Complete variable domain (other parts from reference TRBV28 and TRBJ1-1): DVKVTQSSRYLVKRTGEKVFLECVQDMDHENMFWYRQDPGLGLRLIYFSYDVKMKEKGDIPEGYSVSREKKERFSLILESASTNQTSMYLCASSYSSGEGAYEAFFGQGTRLTVV.

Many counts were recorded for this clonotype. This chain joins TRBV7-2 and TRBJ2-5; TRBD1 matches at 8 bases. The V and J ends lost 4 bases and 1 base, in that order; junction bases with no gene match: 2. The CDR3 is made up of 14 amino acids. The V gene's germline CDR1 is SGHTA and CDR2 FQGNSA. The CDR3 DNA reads TGTGCCAGCAGCTCAGGACAGGGCCAAGAGACCCAGTACTTC. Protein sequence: CASSSGQGQETQYF.